The source of this T cell receptor beta chain is a study of blood T cell repertoires in COVID-19. The CDR3 totals 16 residues. In germline, CDR1 is SEHNR, CDR2 FQNEAQ (reference sequence). The junction had 11 bases not matched to a gene; V was cut back by 5 bases and J by 7 bases. Sequencing used immunoSEQ multiplex PCR; TCRdb keeps in-frame clones, though not all of them. This sample carries fewer than 200,000 clones, approximately 80% of them seen once, and the ten largest clones take about 6.4%. The TCR sequence derives from a human donor in a cohort sampled during active COVID-19. The V gene is TRBV7-9, the J gene TRBJ1-6; 7 nucleotides line up with TRBD1. The sequenced material came from peripheral blood. The CDR3 spells CASSQTGGQDNSPLHF. CDR3 DNA sequence: TGTGCCAGCAGCCAAACTGGCGGACAGGACAATTCACCCCTCCACTTT.